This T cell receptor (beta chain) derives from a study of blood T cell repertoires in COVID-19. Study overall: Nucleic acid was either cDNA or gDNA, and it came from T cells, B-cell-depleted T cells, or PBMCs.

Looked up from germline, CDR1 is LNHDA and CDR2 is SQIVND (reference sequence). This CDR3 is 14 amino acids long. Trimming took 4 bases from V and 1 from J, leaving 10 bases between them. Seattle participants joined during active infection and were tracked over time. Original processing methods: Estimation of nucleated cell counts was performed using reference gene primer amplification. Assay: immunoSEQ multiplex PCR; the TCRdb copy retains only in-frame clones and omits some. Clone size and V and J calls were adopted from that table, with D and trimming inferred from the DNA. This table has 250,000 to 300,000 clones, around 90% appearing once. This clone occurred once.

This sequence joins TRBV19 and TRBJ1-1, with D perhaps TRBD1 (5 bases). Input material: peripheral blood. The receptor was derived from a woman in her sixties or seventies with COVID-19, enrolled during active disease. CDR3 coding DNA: TGTGCCAGTAGTACTCAGGGATCGAACACTGAAGCTTTCTTT. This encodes CASSTQGSNTEAFF.